This T cell receptor beta chain was retrieved from a study of cytomegalovirus exposure and HLA in healthy donors. The CDR3 is 14 amino acids. Unmatched junction bases numbered 9, after V lost 10 bases and J lost 3 bases. The germline gives CDR1 LNHDA, CDR2 SQIVND (reference sequence). With 60 Vbeta and 13 Jbeta primers, the PCR was carried out. Assay used: immunoSEQ multiplex PCR; TCRdb lists only in-frame clones, some missing. The sample lists some 180,000 clones, around 75% occurring once. This receptor was taken from a male donor in good health and CMV-seronegative. The V and J genes are TRBV19 and TRBJ1-2; 9 bases fit TRBD1. The specimen was PBMCs. Here the CDR3 DNA reads TGTGCCACTTCAGAGACAGGGGGGGACTATGGCTACACCTTC. As protein: CATSETGGDYGYTF.